These 17 T cell receptor beta chains were all obtained from the same sample, sequenced in a study of blood T cell repertoires in COVID-19. TCRdb's table, derived via immunoSEQ multiplex PCR, lists solely in-frame clones and lacks some. The data contain 70,000 to 95,000 clones, roughly four fifths of them singletons. Specimen: peripheral blood. Every receptor here comes from a woman in her 70s with acute or convalescent COVID-19.

The V and J genes are TRBV5-1 and TRBJ1-1, with D hard to call. V lost 0 bases and J 0 bases, leaving 9 bases between the germline ends. The V gene's germline CDR1 is SGHRS and CDR2 YFSETQ. The CDR3 consists of 15 residues. For the CDR3, the DNA is TGCGCCAGCAGCTTGGTGGCGGGCCTGAACACTGAAGCTTTCTTT. The encoded protein is CASSLVAGLNTEAFF. Combining the CDR3 with reference TRBV5-1 and TRBJ1-1 gives the whole variable domain KAGVTQTPRYLIKTRGQQVTLSCSPISGHRSVSWYQQTPGQGLQFLFEYFSETQRNKGNFPGRFSGRQFSNSRSEMNVSTLELGDSALYLCASSLVAGLNTEAFFGQGTRLTVV.

CDR3 amino acids: CSASWQMNTEAFF. DNA for the CDR3: TGCAGTGCTAGTTGGCAGATGAACACTGAAGCTTTCTTT. This chain joins TRBV20-1 and TRBJ1-1, with D unresolved. Germline CDR1 reads DFQATT; CDR2 reads SNEGSKA (reference sequence). This CDR3 contains 13 residues. Trimming stripped 3 bases from V and 0 bases from J, with 8 bases between.

This clone was detected only once. The chain carries TRBV6-2 or TRBV6-3 and TRBJ2-7, with a tentative D call TRBD1 (6 bases). CDR3 length: 12 amino acids. V lost 6 bases and J lost 3, with 9 bases in between. Germline values: CDR1 MNHEY, CDR2 SVGEGT. Here the CDR3 reads CASSLQGYEQYF. DNA for the CDR3: TGTGCCAGCAGCTTACAGGGCTACGAGCAGTACTTC.

This chain joins TRBV6-5 and TRBJ1-1, with 9 bases aligning to TRBD1. CDR3 length equals 14 residues. The trim removed 6 bases at V and 7 bases at J, leaving 9 bases unmatched. Looked up from germline, CDR1 is MNHEY and CDR2 is SVGAGI. CDR3 loop: CASSPRDRVIEAFF. Written as DNA, the CDR3 is TGTGCCAGCAGCCCCCGGGACAGGGTTATTGAAGCTTTCTTT.

The genes are TRBV11-2 and TRBJ2-7, with 9 nucleotides matching TRBD2. The CDR3 is made up of 16 amino acids. CDR1 SGHAT and CDR2 FQNNGV come from the germline V gene. The ends lost 5 bases at V and 0 bases at J; junction bases unmatched: 8. In DNA, the CDR3 is TGTGCCAGCAGCGACTTAAGGACTAGCGTCTCCTACGAGCAGTACTTC. It codes for CASSDLRTSVSYEQYF.

The V gene is TRBV19, the J gene TRBJ1-5; D gene unclear. CDR1 and CDR2 (germline): LNHDA, SQIVND (reference sequence). V was clipped by 2 bases and J by 1 base, with 15 bases between them. The CDR3 has 17 residues. Here the CDR3 DNA reads TGTGCCAGTAGTATACGCTTGTTCAGTGGCAGCAATCAGCCCCAGCATTTT. Translated, it gives CASSIRLFSGSNQPQHF.

In DNA form, the CDR3 reads TGTGCCAGCAGCCTAGGACAGGGCCGGTCACCCCTCCACTTT. It specifies CASSLGQGRSPLHF. This chain connects TRBV7-6 to TRBJ1-6, with TRBD1 matching 8 bases. The length of the CDR3 is 14 residues. The V and J ends lost 5 bases and 10 bases, in that order; junction bases with no gene match: 7. The germline gives CDR1 SGHVS, CDR2 FNYEAQ.

V and J are TRBV4-1 and TRBJ2-7; 12 nucleotides align to TRBD1. V gave up 6 bases and J gave up 5 bases; unmatched junction bases: 2. CDR1 MGHRA and CDR2 YSYEKL come from the germline V gene. The CDR3 loop spans 13 amino acids. CDR3 in amino acids: CASRGQGANEQYF. The CDR3, as DNA: TGCGCCAGCAGGGGACAGGGGGCCAACGAGCAGTACTTC.

This chain links TRBV6-5 with TRBJ2-7; perhaps TRBD2 as D (6 bases). In germline, CDR1 is MNHEY, CDR2 SVGAGI. V lost 8 bases and J lost 4, with 12 bases in between. The CDR3 has 12 residues. CDR3 nucleotides: TGTGCCAGCGTTGGCGGGGTTTACGAGCAGTACTTC. The encoded protein is CASVGGVYEQYF.

The chain employs TRBV6-5 and TRBJ1-2; the D gene is possibly TRBD1 (6 bases). CDR1 is MNHEY and CDR2 is SVGAGI in the germline V gene. V lost 6 bases and J lost 9, with 17 bases in between. This CDR3 has 13 residues. The chain's CDR3 is CASRTTGRASYTF. Written as DNA, the CDR3 is TGTGCCAGCAGGACAACAGGGAGAGCTAGCTACACCTTC.

This clone was counted a few times. In nucleotides, the CDR3 is TGTGCCAGCAGCGCCTCCGGGACAGGGCGGTACGAGCAGTACTTC. Protein: CASSASGTGRYEQYF. V is TRBV9 and J is TRBJ2-7; 9 positions agree with TRBD1. The CDR3 spans 15 residues. Germline V gives CDR1 SGDLS, CDR2 YYNGEE. Trimming cost V 3 bases and J 4 bases; bases outside gene matches: 8.

The chain has TRBV7-3 and TRBJ2-5; D is possibly TRBD2 (7 bases). This CDR3 has 15 amino acids. Germline lookup yields CDR1 SGHTA and CDR2 FQGTGA. The V and J ends lost 4 bases and 3 bases respectively, with 15 bases between them. CDR3 nucleotides: TGTGCCAGCAGCTGGGTCACAGGGAGGGAAGAGACCCAGTACTTC. Its translation is CASSWVTGREETQYF.

The rearrangement uses TRBV13 and TRBJ2-7; TRBD2 matches 9 bases. V lost 5 bases and J lost 5; bases outside the gene matches: 10. The CDR3 sequence is 15 residues long. Per the germline V gene, CDR1 is PRHDT and CDR2 is FYEKMQ (reference sequence). The CDR3: CASSRRGLAAHEQYF. CDR3 coding DNA: TGTGCCAGCAGCAGACGGGGACTAGCCGCCCACGAGCAGTACTTC.

This clone was observed a single time. The V gene is TRBV10-3, the J gene TRBJ1-5; D is perhaps TRBD1 (6 bases). Trimming took 5 bases from V and 4 from J, leaving 12 bases between them. There are 14 residues in the CDR3. The germline V gene encodes CDR1 ENHRY and CDR2 SYGVKD. The CDR3 region has the DNA TGTGCCATCAGTTCAGGGGAGGGGAATCAGCCCCAGCATTTT. Translating it yields CAISSGEGNQPQHF.

The V gene is TRBV4-1, the J gene TRBJ2-5; 14 bases agree with TRBD2. Germline V gene lookup returns CDR1 MGHRA and CDR2 YSYEKL. J gave up 4 bases and V 0 bases, and 7 bases lay outside the gene matches. The CDR3 covers 18 residues. CDR3 protein: CASSQDLGTSGRAETQYF. CDR3 DNA sequence: TGCGCCAGCAGCCAAGATCTGGGGACTAGCGGGAGAGCAGAGACCCAGTACTTC.

This chain joins TRBV7-9 and TRBJ2-5; D may be TRBD1 (5 bases). The V end was cut by 5 bases, the J end by 1 base, with 14 bases between. This CDR3 region has 15 residues. In germline, CDR1 is SEHNR, CDR2 FQNEAQ (reference sequence). CDR3 in DNA: TGTGCCAGCAGCCCGACGACAGCACCCCAAGAGACCCAGTACTTC. Its protein product is CASSPTTAPQETQYF.

J is TRBJ2-5 and V is TRBV19; 15 nucleotides match TRBD2. The length of the CDR3 is 17 residues. Germline V lookup: CDR1 LNHDA, CDR2 SQIVND (reference sequence). Losses at the gene ends were 5 bases for V and 5 bases for J; bases not matched to a gene: 9. The CDR3 DNA reads TGTGCCAGTAGTCTCGGACTAGCGGGAGGGGTTAGGGAGACCCAGTACTTC. This encodes CASSLGLAGGVRETQYF.